This passage covers 24 T cell receptor beta chains from one sample sequenced in a study of cytomegalovirus exposure and HLA in healthy donors. The table came from immunoSEQ multiplex PCR; TCRdb's copy has only in-frame clones and leaves some out. This sample has roughly 64,000 clones, with 85% to 95% found just once. Specimen: PBMCs. The receptor source for this set is a woman in her late teens or twenties in good health and CMV-seropositive.

The chain recombines TRBV30 with TRBJ2-7, with D perhaps matching TRBD2 (5 bases). V lost 3 bases and J lost 0, with 6 bases in between. The CDR3 totals 12 residues. From germline, CDR1 is GTSNPN and CDR2 SVGIG (reference sequence). The CDR3 is CAWRGSSYEQYF. The CDR3 DNA follows: TGTGCCTGGAGGGGGAGCTCCTACGAGCAGTACTTC.

Only a few counts were recorded for this clone. CDR3 loop: CASSQVSAGGQETQYF. The CDR3 DNA reads as TGTGCCAGCAGCCAAGTGTCAGCGGGGGGCCAAGAGACCCAGTACTTC. The V gene is TRBV4-2, the J gene TRBJ2-5; 9 bases map to TRBD2. The CDR3 extends over 16 amino acids. V was clipped by 1 base and J by 1 base; unmatched bases: 4. The V gene's germline CDR1 is LGHNA and CDR2 YNFKEQ.

This chain joins TRBV4-2 and TRBJ1-5, with a possible D match to TRBD1 (5 bases). Trimming left V 1 base short and J 7 bases short, with 17 bases between. This CDR3 has 16 amino acids. Germline V gene sequence: CDR1 LGHNA, CDR2 YNFKEQ. The CDR3 DNA is TGTGCCAGCAGCCAAGGGGCGGGGGAAGCGGGACAGCCCCAGCATTTT. This codes for CASSQGAGEAGQPQHF.

J is TRBJ1-1 and V is TRBV11-1; 8 positions agree with TRBD1. The V gene end was trimmed by 3 bases and the J gene end by 0 bases; junction bases not matched to a gene: 6. The CDR3 consists of 16 residues. Germline V lookup: CDR1 SGHAT, CDR2 FQDESV (reference sequence). The CDR3 reads CASSLAWTGLNTEAFF. The CDR3 region has the DNA TGTGCCAGCAGCTTGGCCTGGACAGGGCTGAACACTGAAGCTTTCTTT.

The V gene is TRBV7-9, the J gene TRBJ1-2, with 10 nucleotides matching TRBD1. CDR1 is SEHNR and CDR2 is FQNEAQ in the germline V gene (reference sequence). The CDR3 sequence is 15 residues long. The J segment lost 0 bases and the V segment lost 3 bases, leaving 1 base of the junction unmatched. In nucleotides, the CDR3 is TGTGCCAGCAGCTTGGGACAGGGGACTAACTATGGCTACACCTTC. Amino acids: CASSLGQGTNYGYTF.

The V and J genes are TRBV9 and TRBJ2-6; no definite D call. Germline V gives CDR1 SGDLS, CDR2 YYNGEE. V was clipped by 0 bases and J by 0 bases, with 4 bases between them. CDR3 length: 15 amino acids. CDR3 residues: CASSVGSSGANVLTF. As DNA, the CDR3 is TGTGCCAGCAGCGTAGGCAGCTCTGGGGCCAACGTCCTGACTTTC.

This clone has more than one count but fewer than ten. The chain recombines TRBV7-9 with TRBJ2-7; 7 nucleotides agree with TRBD2. Germline assignment: CDR1 SEHNR and CDR2 FQNEAQ (reference sequence). The CDR3 runs to 13 residues. V was pared by 4 bases and J by 1 base, with 1 base of the junction left unmatched. CDR3: CASSYSGSYEQYF. The CDR3 nucleotides read TGTGCCAGCAGCTATAGCGGGTCCTACGAGCAGTACTTC.

The chain has TRBV11-2 and TRBJ2-6; 8 bases line up with TRBD1. Germline V lookup: CDR1 SGHAT, CDR2 FQNNGV. The ends lost 4 bases at V and 0 bases at J; junction bases unmatched: 11. The CDR3 covers 19 residues. The CDR3 reads CASSSPPWTGLSGANVLTF. CDR3 DNA: TGTGCCAGCAGCTCACCACCTTGGACAGGGCTCTCTGGGGCCAACGTCCTGACTTTC.

The V and J genes are TRBV5-1 and TRBJ2-1, with 16 bases lining up with TRBD2. The CDR3 consists of 17 residues. V was pared by 4 bases and J by 8 bases, with 9 bases of the junction left unmatched. Germline V gene lookup returns CDR1 SGHRS and CDR2 YFSETQ. The CDR3 spells CASSKPGLAGGRDEQFF. CDR3 in DNA: TGCGCCAGCAGCAAACCGGGACTAGCGGGAGGGAGGGATGAGCAGTTCTTC.

This clone was counted a single time. V gene TRBV30 combines with J gene TRBJ2-2; 7 positions match TRBD1. The germline gives CDR1 GTSNPN, CDR2 SVGIG (reference sequence). There are 14 residues in the CDR3. V was pared by 3 bases and J by 2 bases, with 3 bases of the junction left unmatched. CDR3 DNA: TGTGCCTGGAGAAGACAGGGAAACACCGGGGAGCTGTTTTTT. It specifies CAWRRQGNTGELFF.

CDR3 sequence: CASSLSDYEQYF. DNA for the CDR3: TGTGCCAGCAGTTTATCAGATTACGAGCAGTACTTC. The chain is built from TRBV28 and TRBJ2-7, with D uncertain. CDR3 length equals 12 residues. Germline V gene sequence: CDR1 MDHEN, CDR2 SYDVKM. The ends were cut back, 1 base at V and 4 bases at J, with 5 bases in the middle.

The rearrangement links TRBV2 to TRBJ1-1; unclear D gene. Per the germline V gene, CDR1 is SNHLY and CDR2 is FYNNEI. Trimming cost V 7 bases and J 3 bases, with 9 bases left between them. The CDR3 contains 12 residues. The CDR3 bases are TGTGCCAGCACCGACACCTACACTGAAGCTTTCTTT. This gives the protein CASTDTYTEAFF. The variable domain in full, completed from reference TRBV2 and TRBJ1-1, reads EPEVTQTPSHQVTQMGQEVILRCVPISNHLYFYWYRQILGQKVEFLVSFYNNEISEKSEIFDDQFSVERPDGSNFTLKIRSTKLEDSAMYFCASTDTYTEAFFGQGTRLTVV.

This chain uses TRBV28 with TRBJ2-5; 7 positions agree with TRBD2. Per germline, CDR1 MDHEN and CDR2 SYDVKM. The CDR3 has 15 amino acids. V dropped 2 bases and J dropped 5; count of bases not matched to a gene: 8. The CDR3 DNA reads TGTGCCAGCAGTTTAGGCACTAGCGAGGGGGAGACCCAGTACTTC. It translates to CASSLGTSEGETQYF.

The CDR3 here is CASSLGTLEAQYF. CDR3 DNA: TGTGCCAGCAGCTTAGGGACACTCGAGGCGCAGTATTTT. This sequence joins TRBV7-2 and TRBJ2-3, with D possibly matching TRBD1 (5 bases). CDR1 and CDR2 from the germline V gene are SGHTA and FQGNSA. The CDR3 length is 13 residues. V was clipped by 1 base and J by 10 bases, with 12 bases between them.

This chain uses TRBV19 with TRBJ1-5; TRBD1 might be the D (6 bases). The CDR3 is 15 amino acids. The germline gives CDR1 LNHDA, CDR2 SQIVND (reference sequence). Trimming took off 3 bases at V and 5 bases at J, with 14 bases between the two ends. The CDR3 here is CASSIVRGRDQPQHF. As DNA, the CDR3 is TGTGCCAGTAGTATTGTCAGGGGCAGGGATCAGCCCCAGCATTTT.

This clone appeared once. The CDR3 DNA follows: TGTGCCAGCAGCCCGGGACTAGCGGGAGACGAGCAGTACTTC. Its translation is CASSPGLAGDEQYF. The chain employs TRBV7-9 and TRBJ2-7; 14 bases are shared with TRBD2. This CDR3 contains 14 residues. In germline, CDR1 is SEHNR, CDR2 FQNEAQ (reference sequence). V dropped 5 bases and J dropped 5; count of bases not matched to a gene: 2. The full variable domain, rest sourced from reference TRBV7-9 and TRBJ2-7, is DTGVSQNPRHKITKRGQNVTFRCDPISEHNRLYWYRQTLGQGPEFLTYFQNEAQLEKSRLLSDRFSAERPKGSFSTLEIQRTEQGDSAMYLCASSPGLAGDEQYFGPGTRLTVT.

This rearrangement joins TRBV7-2 to TRBJ1-5, with 8 bases lining up with TRBD1. Germline V gene data show CDR1 as SGHTA and CDR2 as FQGNSA. The V segment lost 2 bases and the J segment 8 bases; nucleotides outside the gene matches: 5. The CDR3 length is 14 residues. CDR3 DNA: TGTGCCAGCAGCTTATCAGGGGGCGGCAAGCCCCAGCATTTT. Protein sequence: CASSLSGGGKPQHF.

This sequence joins TRBV28 and TRBJ2-1; D is perhaps TRBD2 (6 bases). Germline lookup yields CDR1 MDHEN and CDR2 SYDVKM. Trimming left V 7 bases short and J 3 bases short, with 16 bases between. This CDR3 is built from 15 residues. The chain's CDR3 is CASTGGVQIYNEQFF. CDR3 DNA: TGTGCCAGCACCGGAGGGGTCCAGATCTACAATGAGCAGTTCTTC.

The rearrangement uses TRBV12-5 and TRBJ2-1; TRBD2 is a possible D gene (5 bases). CDR1 and CDR2 (germline): LGHNT, FRNRAP. V shed 3 bases and J shed 6 bases, with 9 bases lying between them. The CDR3 has 13 amino acids. In DNA, the CDR3 is TGTGCTAGTGGTTTCTCGGGGTCCAATGAGCAGTTCTTC. Its protein is CASGFSGSNEQFF. Variable domain in full (rest from reference TRBV12-5 and TRBJ2-1): DARVTQTPRHKVTEMGQEVTMRCQPILGHNTVFWYRQTMMQGLELLAYFRNRAPLDDSGMPKDRFSAEMPDATLATLKIQPSEPRDSAVYFCASGFSGSNEQFFGPGTRLTVL.

The genes are TRBV13 and TRBJ1-5; weak D call: TRBD1 (6 bases). The CDR3 has 16 amino acids. Germline assignment: CDR1 PRHDT and CDR2 FYEKMQ (reference sequence). V was shortened by 0 bases and J by 5 bases, with 14 bases between the two germline ends. The CDR3 is CASSLGRVAGDQPQHF. The CDR3 DNA follows: TGTGCCAGCAGCTTAGGCCGGGTGGCAGGGGATCAGCCCCAGCATTTT.

This chain links TRBV4-1 with TRBJ2-1; tentative D call: TRBD2 (5 bases). V dropped 1 base and J dropped 10 bases, with 14 bases sitting between them. Germline V lookup: CDR1 MGHRA, CDR2 YSYEKL. This CDR3 comprises 14 residues. This CDR3 reads CASSQGLAWPEQFF. Here the CDR3 DNA reads TGCGCCAGCAGCCAAGGCCTAGCTTGGCCGGAGCAGTTCTTC.

The chain couples TRBV6-4 to TRBJ1-1; D is uncertain. V shed 4 bases and J shed 4 bases, with 10 bases lying between them. This CDR3 is built from 13 residues. Looked up from germline, CDR1 is MRHNA and CDR2 is SNTAGT. The DNA of the CDR3 is TGTGCCAGCAGTGGGGAAGCGGGCACTGAAGCTTTCTTT. This encodes CASSGEAGTEAFF.

In nucleotides, the CDR3 is TGTGCCAGTAGTATAGGGACTACAAACACCGGGGAGCTGTTTTTT. Translation: CASSIGTTNTGELFF. The genes are TRBV19 and TRBJ2-2; D possibly corresponds to TRBD2 (6 bases). V was pared by 1 base and J by 2 bases, with 8 bases between. CDR1 and CDR2 from the germline V gene are LNHDA and SQIVND (reference sequence). CDR3 length equals 15 residues. The whole variable domain, filled in from reference TRBV19 and TRBJ2-2, reads DGGITQSPKYLFRKEGQNVTLSCEQNLNHDAMYWYRQDPGQGLRLIYYSQIVNDFQKGDIAEGYSVSREKKESFPLTVTSAQKNPTAFYLCASSIGTTNTGELFFGEGSRLTVL.

V is TRBV11-2 and J is TRBJ2-1, with TRBD2 identical over 9 bases. From germline, CDR1 is SGHAT and CDR2 FQNNGV. This CDR3 is 16 amino acids long. V was clipped by 5 bases and J by 5 bases; unmatched bases: 10. CDR3 DNA: TGTGCCAGCAGCGAAACCAGCGGGGGGTCCCACAATGAGCAGTTCTTC. Its translation: CASSETSGGSHNEQFF. Full variable domain (remainder filled in from reference TRBV11-2 and TRBJ2-1): EAGVAQSPRYKIIEKRQSVAFWCNPISGHATLYWYQQILGQGPKLLIQFQNNGVVDDSQLPKDRFSAERLKGVDSTLKIQPAKLEDSAVYLCASSETSGGSHNEQFFGPGTRLTVL.